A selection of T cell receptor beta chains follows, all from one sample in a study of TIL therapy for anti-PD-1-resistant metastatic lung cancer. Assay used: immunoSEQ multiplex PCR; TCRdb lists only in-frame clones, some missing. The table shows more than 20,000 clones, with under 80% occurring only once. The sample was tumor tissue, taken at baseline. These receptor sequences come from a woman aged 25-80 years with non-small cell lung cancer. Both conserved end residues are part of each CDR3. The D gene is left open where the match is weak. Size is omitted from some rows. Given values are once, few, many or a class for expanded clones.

CASSRTGGGGYGYTF | TGTGCCAGCAGTCGTACAGGGGGCGGCGGCTATGGCTACACCTTC | TRBD1 | TRBV27 | NA | TRBJ1-2
CSAGKTGELFF | TGCAGTGCTGGAAAGACCGGGGAGCTGTTTTTT | NA | TRBV20-1 | NA | TRBJ2-2
CAWSVSGGNEQFF | TGTGCCTGGAGCGTATCGGGCGGCAATGAGCAGTTCTTC | NA | TRBV30 | NA | TRBJ2-1
CASSFASGNKETQYF | TGCGCCAGCAGCTTTGCTAGCGGGAATAAAGAGACCCAGTACTTC | TRBD2 | TRBV5-1 | NA | TRBJ2-5
CASSRNPSTDTQYF | TGTGCCAGCAGCCGAAATCCTAGCACAGATACGCAGTATTTT | NA | TRBV9 | NA | TRBJ2-3
CASSQDTGGGYEQYF | TGTGCCAGCAGCCAAGATACGGGGGGGGGTTACGAGCAGTACTTC | TRBD2 | TRBV4-2 | NA | TRBJ2-7
CATSRETPQVAEKLFF | TGTGCCACCAGCAGAGAGACACCACAAGTAGCTGAAAAACTGTTTTTT | NA | TRBV15 | NA | TRBJ1-4
CASSPLGQGYEQYF | TGTGCCAGCAGCCCGTTAGGGCAGGGCTACGAGCAGTACTTC | NA | TRBV6-5 | NA | TRBJ2-7
CASSQATGAVEQYF | TGTGCCAGCAGCCAAGCCACAGGGGCGGTCGAGCAGTACTTC | TRBD1 | TRBV14 | NA | TRBJ2-7
CASSLAEGLAGHYEQYF | TGTGCCAGCAGCTTAGCGGAGGGACTAGCGGGACACTACGAGCAGTACTTC | TRBD2 | TRBV11-2 | NA | TRBJ2-7
CASSQGPGYTF | TGTGCCAGCAGCCAAGGTCCTGGCTACACCTTC | NA | TRBV14 | NA | TRBJ1-2
CASPPPGSSTDTQYF | TGTGCCAGCCCACCCCCGGGATCTAGCACAGATACGCAGTATTTT | NA | TRBV5-4 | many | TRBJ2-3
CASIPERDTGSCGNTIYF | TGTGCCAGCATCCCCGAGCGGGACACCGGTTCCTGTGGAAACACCATATATTTT | NA | TRBV5-6 | few | TRBJ1-3
CALGSGNTIYF | TGTGCTCTTGGATCGGGAAACACCATATATTTT | NA | TRBV12-5 | few | TRBJ1-3
CASSLAGSYNEQFF | TGTGCCAGCAGCTTGGCTGGCTCCTACAATGAGCAGTTCTTC | NA | TRBV7-9 | NA | TRBJ2-1
CASSKFGAGQREQYF | TGTGCCAGCAGCAAGTTTGGGGCAGGGCAGAGGGAGCAGTACTTC | NA | TRBV21-1 | NA | TRBJ2-7
CAVQGAMVTEAFF | TGTGCCGTCCAGGGGGCGATGGTCACTGAAGCTTTCTTT | TRBD1 | TRBV6-1 | NA | TRBJ1-1
CATLDGRYEQYF | TGTGCCACCTTGGACGGGCGATACGAGCAGTACTTC | NA | TRBV6-4 | NA | TRBJ2-7
CASSQDSSGSLNEQFF | TGCGCCAGCAGCCAAGATTCAAGCGGGAGTCTCAATGAGCAGTTCTTC | TRBD2 | TRBV4-1 | NA | TRBJ2-1
CASSVFATYEQYF | TGTGCCAGCAGCGTCTTTGCCACCTACGAGCAGTACTTC | NA | TRBV6-1 | medium-sized | TRBJ2-7
CASSLGPGGLTPYEQYF | TGTGCCAGCAGTTTGGGACCGGGAGGCCTTACCCCCTACGAGCAGTACTTC | TRBD2 | TRBV27 | NA | TRBJ2-7
CASSQDRGRGSGYTF | TGTGCCAGCAGCCAAGATCGGGGGAGGGGGTCTGGCTACACCTTC | NA | TRBV14 | few | TRBJ1-2
CASSPRGPSGELFF | TGTGCCAGCAGTCCGCGGGGGCCGTCGGGGGAGCTGTTTTTT | NA | TRBV6-5 | NA | TRBJ2-2
CSISTGGNQPQHF | TGCAGCATATCAACAGGGGGCAATCAGCCCCAGCATTTT | TRBD1 | TRBV29-1 | NA | TRBJ1-5
CATSRDFTGSGELFF | TGTGCCACCAGCAGAGATTTCACAGGGTCCGGGGAGCTGTTTTTT | NA | TRBV15 | NA | TRBJ2-2
CASSPYNVHEQYF | TGTGCCAGCAGTCCGTACAATGTACACGAGCAGTACTTC | NA | TRBV6-6 | NA | TRBJ2-7
CASSRDQLNTEAFF | TGTGCCAGCAGCCGTGACCAATTGAACACTGAAGCTTTCTTT | NA | TRBV28 | NA | TRBJ1-1
CASSFWDNRNNEQYF | TGTGCCAGCAGCTTTTGGGACAATCGGAACAACGAGCAGTACTTC | NA | TRBV11-2 | NA | TRBJ2-7
CAWNEWGSGYTF | TGTGCCTGGAATGAGTGGGGATCTGGCTACACCTTC | NA | TRBV30 | NA | TRBJ1-2
CASSSVQETNTGELFF | TGTGCCAGCAGCTCCGTACAGGAGACGAACACCGGGGAGCTGTTTTTT | NA | TRBV5-6 | NA | TRBJ2-2
CASSVAGPGGYNEQFF | TGTGCCAGCAGCGTAGCTGGGCCAGGGGGCTACAATGAGCAGTTCTTC | TRBD1 | TRBV9 | NA | TRBJ2-1
CASSLTGGNTEAFF | TGTGCCAGCAGTCTGACAGGGGGGAACACTGAAGCTTTCTTT | TRBD1 | TRBV14 | NA | TRBJ1-1
CASGQGAHTEAFF | TGTGCCAGCGGGCAGGGGGCGCACACTGAAGCTTTCTTT | TRBD1 | TRBV6-1 | NA | TRBJ1-1
CASSFGGRVGTGELFF | TGCGCCAGCAGCTTTGGCGGGAGGGTCGGCACCGGGGAGCTGTTTTTT | TRBD2 | TRBV5-1 | NA | TRBJ2-2
CASSRVLDTGELFF | TGTGCCTCCTCAAGGGTGTTGGACACCGGGGAGCTGTTTTTT | NA | TRBV27 | NA | TRBJ2-2
CASSSFGTGFTDTQYF | TGTGCCAGCAGCTCGTTCGGGACAGGGTTCACAGATACGCAGTATTTT | TRBD1 | TRBV7-9 | NA | TRBJ2-3
CASSTGIYEQYF | TGTGCCAGCAGTACCGGGATCTACGAGCAGTACTTC | NA | TRBV6-5 | NA | TRBJ2-7
CASRPDRSYGYTF | TGTGCCAGCAGACCTGACAGAAGCTATGGCTACACCTTC | NA | TRBV6-5 | few | TRBJ1-2
CASFPGVRGEQYF | TGTGCCAGCTTCCCCGGGGTCCGGGGCGAGCAGTACTTC | NA | TRBV6-1 | NA | TRBJ2-7
CASGQGLLGNYGYTF | TGTGCCAGCGGACAGGGTCTCCTGGGGAACTATGGCTACACCTTC | TRBD1 | TRBV27 | NA | TRBJ1-2
CASRRDFPSPYEQYF | TGTGCCAGCAGACGGGACTTCCCATCTCCCTACGAGCAGTACTTC | NA | TRBV5-8 | NA | TRBJ2-7
CASSLAGSYNEQFF | TGTGCCAGCAGCTTGGCGGGTTCTTACAATGAGCAGTTCTTC | NA | TRBV5-4 | few | TRBJ2-1
CASSFDRGGDYGYTF | TGCGCCAGCAGCTTCGACAGGGGCGGGGACTATGGCTACACCTTC | TRBD1 | TRBV10-2 | once | TRBJ1-2
CASSPGTSGGQYF | TGTGCCAGCAGTCCCGGGACTAGCGGGGGGCAGTACTTC | TRBD2 | TRBV2 | few | TRBJ2-7
CASSPYPRDRPNQPQHF | TGTGCCAGCAGCCCCTACCCACGGGACAGACCTAATCAGCCCCAGCATTTT | TRBD1 | TRBV7-6 | NA | TRBJ1-5
CASSSRTSGYEGETQYF | TGTGCCAGCAGCTCCCGGACTAGCGGCTATGAAGGGGAGACCCAGTACTTC | TRBD2 | TRBV7-7 | NA | TRBJ2-5
CASSVAPAGAGNEQFF | TGTGCCAGCAGCGTCGCCCCAGCGGGAGCGGGGAATGAGCAGTTCTTC | TRBD2 | TRBV9 | NA | TRBJ2-1
CASPGFWNTEAFF | TGTGCCAGCCCAGGGTTCTGGAACACTGAAGCTTTCTTT | NA | TRBV6-4 | once | TRBJ1-1
CASSPGQTSPYGYTF | TGTGCCAGCAGTCCCGGACAGACCTCGCCCTATGGCTACACCTTC | NA | TRBV6-5 | medium-sized | TRBJ1-2
CASSQQHGSSYEQYF | TGCGCCAGCAGCCAACAACACGGGAGCTCCTACGAGCAGTACTTC | NA | TRBV4-1 | NA | TRBJ2-7
CASSFTRVVSYEQYF | TGTGCCAGCAGCTTTACTAGGGTCGTGTCCTACGAGCAGTACTTC | NA | TRBV12-1 | NA | TRBJ2-7